The entry below gives a single T cell receptor beta chain sequence along with its context. V was pared by 4 bases and J by 2 bases, with 5 bases of the junction left unmatched. There are 14 residues in the CDR3. From germline, CDR1 is SQVTM and CDR2 ANQGSEA. This entry comes from a study of blood T cell repertoires in COVID-19. Study at large: Acute-phase and convalescent COVID-19 samples originated in the United States, Italy and Spain. The cDNA or gDNA used as material had been derived from T cells, B-cell-depleted T cells, or PBMCs.

Original data processing: Amplified reference gene primers provided the basis for estimating nucleated cell counts. Clones were read by immunoSEQ multiplex PCR, and TCRdb kept only the in-frame ones, dropping some. The V and J calls and clone size come from that table; D and trimming were worked out from the DNA. Of a few hundred thousand clones listed, approximately 80% are singletons. This chain links TRBV29-1 with TRBJ2-3, with TRBD2 identical over 8 bases. Specimen: peripheral blood. The sequence derives from a woman aged 50 to 60 with active or convalescent COVID-19. For the CDR3, the DNA is TGCAGCGTTGTCGGGAGGGCGTCCACAGATACGCAGTATTTT. Translated, it gives CSVVGRASTDTQYF.